This passage covers 25 T cell receptor beta chains from one sample sequenced in a study of T-cell memory formation after mild COVID-19. TCRdb re-called the 5' RACE reads through MiXCR, storing one row per CDR3 protein. The sample shows a few hundred thousand distinct CDR3 sequences, 8% to 9% of them seen only once. The sample taken for sequencing was PBMCs or a T cell subset sorted from them (not recorded which). The receptors come from a man younger than 35 who had mild COVID-19 (a few samples of this study predate the infection). Cell type and time point are not known.

This clonotype turned up a few times. The chain links TRBV12-3 or TRBV12-4 to TRBJ1-3; D may be TRBD1 (5 bases). The CDR3 has 14 residues. Trimming left V 3 bases short and J 4 bases short, with 10 bases between. The CDR3 DNA reads as TGTGCCAGCAGTTTTCAGGGAAGCGGAAACACCATATATTTT. Its protein is CASSFQGSGNTIYF.

Written as DNA, the CDR3 is TGTGCCGTCCAGGGGGCATCTGGCTACACCTTC. This gives the protein CAVQGASGYTF. This chain connects TRBV24-1 to TRBJ1-2; 8 bases are shared with TRBD1. Germline V gene lookup returns CDR1 KGHDR and CDR2 SFDVKD. V lost 12 bases, J lost 7 bases, and 6 bases stayed unmatched. The CDR3 runs 11 residues.

CDR3 loop: CASSRMFPAGYTF. The CDR3 DNA is TGTGCCAGCAGCCGGATGTTCCCGGCTGGCTACACCTTC. The rearrangement joins TRBV14 to TRBJ1-2, with D unresolved. V was shortened by 4 bases and J by 7 bases, with 13 bases between the two germline ends. This CDR3 spans 13 amino acids. From germline, CDR1 is SGHDN and CDR2 FVKESK. The complete variable domain, with remaining parts taken from reference TRBV14 and TRBJ1-2, reads EAGVTQFPSHSVIEKGQTVTLRCDPISGHDNLYWYRRVMGKEIKFLLHFVKESKQDESGMPNNRFLAERTGGTYSTLKVQPAELEDSGVYFCASSRMFPAGYTFGSGTRLTVV.

The gene calls are TRBV5-1 and TRBJ1-5; tentatively, D is TRBD1 (5 bases). The germline CDR1 and CDR2 sequences are SGHRS and YFSETQ. The CDR3 spans 16 residues. The V and J ends lost 0 bases and 6 bases respectively, with 16 bases between them. CDR3 in amino acids: CASSLEPGARLQPQHF. The DNA for the CDR3 is TGCGCCAGCAGCTTGGAACCTGGGGCCCGGCTTCAGCCCCAGCATTTT.

The chain uses TRBV4-1 and TRBJ1-1; D call uncertain. Trimming cost V 0 bases and J 5 bases, with 7 bases left between them. CDR1 MGHRA and CDR2 YSYEKL come from the germline V gene. The CDR3 contains 13 residues. CDR3 sequence (DNA): TGCGCCAGCAGCCAAGATGTAAGAACTGAAGCTTTCTTT. Its protein is CASSQDVRTEAFF.

This clonotype was observed many times. The chain recombines TRBV20-1 with TRBJ2-1; tentative D call: TRBD1 (6 bases). CDR1 is DFQATT, CDR2 SNEGSKA, per germline (reference sequence). The CDR3 is 14 amino acids. Deletions cut 3 bases from V and 8 bases from J, with 17 bases between. The CDR3 here is CSARSQGSKYEQFF. CDR3 coding DNA: TGCAGTGCTAGGTCACAGGGATCAAAATATGAGCAGTTCTTC.

This clonotype was seen ten or more times. J is TRBJ2-2 and V is TRBV7-8, with TRBD1 as a possible D gene (6 bases). Trimming removed 5 bases from V and 1 base from J, with 8 bases in between. Per the germline V gene, CDR1 is SGHVS and CDR2 is FQNEAQ. The CDR3 runs 14 residues. The DNA of the CDR3 is TGTGCCAGCAGCAAGGACAGGAACACCGGGGAGCTGTTTTTT. Its translation: CASSKDRNTGELFF.

The V and J genes are TRBV6-6 and TRBJ2-3; possible D gene TRBD1, 5 bases. V was shortened by 8 bases and J by 1 base, with 19 bases between the two germline ends. Germline V gives CDR1 MNHNY, CDR2 SVGAGI (reference sequence). This CDR3 comprises 16 residues. For the CDR3, the DNA is TGTGCCAGCTCAAAGGGGCAGGGATCGGGCACAGATACGCAGTATTTT. Protein product: CASSKGQGSGTDTQYF.

The V gene is TRBV12-3 or TRBV12-4, the J gene TRBJ1-2; 12 bases map to TRBD1. J lost 0 bases, V lost 8 bases, and 4 bases had no gene match. The CDR3 is 15 amino acids. The CDR3 is CASGGQGAPNYGYTF. The CDR3 DNA is TGTGCCAGCGGGGGACAGGGGGCACCTAACTATGGCTACACCTTC.

This clonotype was recorded a few times. This chain joins TRBV7-8 and TRBJ1-4; 9 nucleotides align to TRBD1. The CDR3 extends over 14 amino acids. Germline assignment: CDR1 SGHVS and CDR2 FQNEAQ. V was pared by 1 base and J by 7 bases, with 1 base of the junction left unmatched. CDR3 loop: CASSLDRGREKLFF. The CDR3 DNA reads TGTGCCAGCAGCTTAGACAGGGGGCGTGAAAAACTGTTTTTT.

The chain couples TRBV6-2 or TRBV6-3 to TRBJ2-7; D ambiguous. This CDR3 spans 16 amino acids. V was cut by 2 bases and J by 6 bases, with 20 bases left in between. Looked up from germline, CDR1 is MNHEY and CDR2 is SVGEGT. The CDR3 loop is CASSYAAAHPAREQYF. The DNA of the CDR3 is TGTGCCAGCAGTTACGCAGCTGCACACCCAGCTCGCGAGCAGTACTTC.

This clonotype occurred many times. The chain carries TRBV3-1 and TRBJ2-5; possible D gene TRBD2, 5 bases. The CDR3 has 16 residues. Between the trimmed V and J ends, which lost 3 bases and 2 bases, there was a span of 16 bases. In germline, CDR1 is LGHDT, CDR2 YNNKEL (reference sequence). The CDR3 nucleotides read TGTGCCAGCAGCCACCCCGTGGGAGCGGCACAAGAGACCCAGTACTTC. Residues: CASSHPVGAAQETQYF.

The J gene is TRBJ2-1, the V gene TRBV5-1; the match to TRBD2 covers 9 bases. The CDR3 sequence is 15 residues long. Losses at the gene ends were 0 bases for V and 8 bases for J; bases not matched to a gene: 6. In germline, CDR1 is SGHRS, CDR2 YFSETQ. In DNA form, the CDR3 reads TGCGCCAGCAGCTTGGAGGCGGGGGGGCCCTATGAGCAGTTCTTC. Amino acids: CASSLEAGGPYEQFF.

In its sample, this clonotype was seen a few times. The chain joins TRBV6-2 or TRBV6-3 to TRBJ2-7; 7 bases agree with TRBD2. The germline V gene encodes CDR1 MNHEY and CDR2 SVGEGT. This CDR3 spans 14 amino acids. V was clipped by 3 bases and J by 2 bases; unmatched bases: 4. In DNA, the CDR3 is TGTGCCAGCAGTTATGAGACTAGCCCCTACGAGCAGTACGTC. It is translated as CASSYETSPYEQYV.

This clonotype was found many times. The chain couples TRBV11-2 to TRBJ2-5; D unresolved. The CDR3 loop spans 14 amino acids. V lost 2 bases, J lost 5 bases, and 12 bases lay in between. Germline CDR1 reads SGHAT; CDR2 reads FQNNGV. CDR3 sequence reads: CASSLSLGGETQYF. Written as DNA, the CDR3 is TGTGCCAGCAGCTTAAGCCTAGGTGGGGAGACCCAGTACTTC.

The chain carries TRBV6-5 and TRBJ2-5, with 7 bases fitting TRBD2. V dropped 2 bases and J dropped 4; count of bases not matched to a gene: 7. Germline V CDR1 and CDR2: MNHEY, SVGAGI. This CDR3 spans 15 amino acids. CDR3 in amino acids: CASSYGRGNRETQYF. The CDR3 region has the DNA TGTGCCAGCAGTTACGGGAGGGGAAACCGAGAGACCCAGTACTTC.

Only a few counts were recorded for this clonotype. V and J are TRBV7-2 and TRBJ1-2; weak D call: TRBD1 (5 bases). Germline CDR1 is SGHTA and CDR2 is FQGNSA. CDR3 size: 14 residues. Trimming pared 1 base from V and 4 bases from J, leaving 10 bases between. CDR3 loop: CASSLGQQTYGYTF. CDR3 bases: TGTGCCAGCAGCTTAGGACAGCAGACCTATGGCTACACCTTC. Full variable domain (missing parts from reference TRBV7-2 and TRBJ1-2): GAGVSQSPSNKVTEKGKDVELRCDPISGHTALYWYRQSLGQGLEFLIYFQGNSAPDKSGLPSDRFSAERTGGSVSTLTIQRTQQEDSAVYLCASSLGQQTYGYTFGSGTRLTVV.

This clonotype has a count of ten or more. This chain connects TRBV7-3 to TRBJ2-3, with 10 bases identical to TRBD2. Germline CDR1 SGHTA, CDR2 FQGTGA. The CDR3 totals 16 residues. J was trimmed by 4 bases and V by 8 bases; bases with no gene match: 12. The CDR3 nucleotides are TGTGCCAGCTCCAAAGGGCCCAGCGGGGGGGCAGATACGCAGTATTTT. This encodes CASSKGPSGGADTQYF.

The chain combines TRBV12-3 or TRBV12-4 with TRBJ2-2; D not resolved. Trimming removed 4 bases at V and 8 bases at J, with 8 bases between. CDR3 length: 12 residues. In DNA form, the CDR3 reads TGTGCCAGCAGTTCTCTGAGGGGGGAGCTGTTTTTT. Encoded protein: CASSSLRGELFF.

CDR3 residues: CASTRTGSSNGELFF. For the CDR3, the DNA is TGTGCCAGCACCCGGACAGGGTCCTCAAACGGGGAGCTGTTTTTT. The V gene is TRBV6-5, the J gene TRBJ2-2; 8 nucleotides match TRBD1. The ends lost 7 bases at V and 7 bases at J; junction bases unmatched: 11. The CDR3 totals 15 residues. CDR1 is MNHEY, CDR2 SVGAGI, per germline.

In this sample, this clonotype turned up a few times. This chain links TRBV6-6 with TRBJ2-3; a weak D match, TRBD1 (5 bases). Between the trimmed V and J ends, which lost 9 bases and 3 bases, there was a span of 13 bases. This CDR3 contains 13 residues. Per germline, CDR1 MNHNY and CDR2 SVGAGI (reference sequence). This CDR3 is CASQGGGTDTQYF. The CDR3 DNA reads as TGTGCCAGTCAGGGCGGTGGGACAGATACGCAGTATTTT.

This clonotype has a handful of counts. The chain is built from TRBV7-2 and TRBJ2-7; D might be TRBD2 (6 bases). This CDR3 spans 18 amino acids. V was cut by 3 bases and J by 1 base, with 22 bases left in between. CDR1 is SGHTA and CDR2 is FQGNSA in the germline V gene. The CDR3 DNA reads TGTGCCAGCAGCTTCCCGGGGCGAAGGGGAGGAGGGTCCTACGAGCAGTACGTC. Protein sequence: CASSFPGRRGGGSYEQYV.

The table lists this clonotype with a few counts. The chain carries TRBV27 and TRBJ2-7, with D perhaps matching TRBD2 (5 bases). Germline CDR1 and CDR2: MNHEY and SMNVEV (reference sequence). CDR3 length: 14 residues. Trimming removed 6 bases from V and 7 bases from J, with 19 bases in between. The CDR3 DNA reads TGTGCCAGCAGCCCCCTGGCAACTACGGGGGAGCAGTACGTC. Translation gives CASSPLATTGEQYV.

There are a few counts of this clonotype. V usage is TRBV7-2 and J usage is TRBJ2-1; TRBD2 matches at 8 bases. V shed 4 bases and J 6 bases; nucleotides not matched to a gene: 8. The germline V gene has CDR1 SGHTA and CDR2 FQGNSA. The CDR3 is made up of 15 amino acids. CDR3 nucleotide sequence: TGTGCCAGCAGCTCGGGGGGGCTAGCTCTCAATGAGCAGTTCTTC. It is translated as CASSSGGLALNEQFF.

This clonotype has ten or more counts. V usage is TRBV7-2 and J usage is TRBJ2-7; weak D call: TRBD2 (5 bases). Between the trimmed V and J ends, which lost 4 bases and 4 bases, there was a span of 14 bases. In germline, CDR1 is SGHTA, CDR2 FQGNSA. The CDR3 extends over 14 amino acids. In DNA, the CDR3 is TGTGCCAGCAGCTATAGGCCCCGGGGTTACGAGCAGTACTTC. It encodes CASSYRPRGYEQYF.